This is a list of T cell receptor beta chains from one sample in a study of Ad26.COV2.S vaccination and SARS-CoV-2 variants. Profiled with immunoSEQ multiplex PCR; TCRdb holds only in-frame clones, not every one. The sample yields approximately 480,000 clones, approximately 90% seen once. Sequencing used peripheral blood, obtained in a trial of Ad26.COV2.S vaccine versus placebo. Receptors originate from a person between 18 and 65 years old who received the Ad26.COV2.S COVID-19 vaccine or a placebo. The CDR3 runs from the conserved cysteine through the conserved F or W. Each record gives: CDR3 DNA, CDR3 protein, D gene, V gene, J gene, clone size. The D gene is left open where the match is weak. Expanded clones get a size class; other rows say once, few or many, or leave the size out.

DNA: TGTGCCAGCAGCGTCGAAACTACCGGGACCCAGTACTTC
CDR3: CASSVETTGTQYF
D: NA
V: TRBV9
J: TRBJ2-5
size: NA

DNA: TGTGCCAGCAGTGAAGGGACTAGCGGGAGGGTATGGTCCTACGAGCAGTACTTC
CDR3: CASSEGTSGRVWSYEQYF
D: TRBD2
V: TRBV6-1
J: TRBJ2-7
size: NA

DNA: TGTGCCAGTAGTCTAGCGGGAGTGCGCGGTGAGCAGTTCTTC
CDR3: CASSLAGVRGEQFF
D: TRBD2
V: TRBV19
J: TRBJ2-1
size: NA

DNA: TGTGCCAGCATGGGCAGGGGGTACGAGCAGTACTTC
CDR3: CASMGRGYEQYF
D: TRBD1
V: TRBV11-2
J: TRBJ2-7
size: NA

DNA: TGTGCCAGCAGTGTTCAGGGGTTGGGAACTGAAGCTTTCTTT
CDR3: CASSVQGLGTEAFF
D: NA
V: TRBV2
J: TRBJ1-1
size: NA

DNA: TGTGCCAGCACCCATCTAGAGACCCAGTACTTC
CDR3: CASTHLETQYF
D: NA
V: TRBV28
J: TRBJ2-5
size: NA

DNA: TGTGCCAGCCGACAGTATAGTTCACCCCTCCACTTT
CDR3: CASRQYSSPLHF
D: NA
V: TRBV27
J: TRBJ1-6
size: many

DNA: TGTGCCACAAAGGGACTAGCGGGAGCAGATACGCAGTATTTT
CDR3: CATKGLAGADTQYF
D: TRBD2
V: TRBV19
J: TRBJ2-3
size: NA

DNA: TGCAGCGTTGAAGATCGTACTGAAGCTTTCTTT
CDR3: CSVEDRTEAFF
D: NA
V: TRBV29-1
J: TRBJ1-1
size: NA

DNA: TGTGCCAGCAGCCACCTCACAGGGGCCCCCAACAATGAGCAGTTCTTC
CDR3: CASSHLTGAPNNEQFF
D: TRBD1
V: TRBV14
J: TRBJ2-1
size: NA

DNA: TGTGCCAGCAGTTTTCCAGGGTTGGATTCTGACGAGCAGTACTTC
CDR3: CASSFPGLDSDEQYF
D: NA
V: TRBV28
J: TRBJ2-7
size: NA

DNA: TGTGCCAGCAGCCAAGCCAGTTGGGGTGAGCAGTTCTTC
CDR3: CASSQASWGEQFF
D: NA
V: TRBV3-1/TRBV3-2
J: TRBJ2-1
size: NA

DNA: TGCGCCAGCACCCCGGACGGACGAATAGAGGAGCAGTACTTC
CDR3: CASTPDGRIEEQYF
D: NA
V: TRBV5-1
J: TRBJ2-7
size: once

DNA: TGTGCCAGTAGTATTTCCCGAAATAACAATGAGCAGTTCTTC
CDR3: CASSISRNNNEQFF
D: NA
V: TRBV19
J: TRBJ2-1
size: NA

DNA: TGTGCCAGCAGCCCCACCCCCACAGGCAACACTGAAGCTTTCTTT
CDR3: CASSPTPTGNTEAFF
D: NA
V: TRBV9
J: TRBJ1-1
size: once

DNA: TGTGCCTGGAGTGTAGGCCAGGGTGGGGAAAAACTGTTTTTT
CDR3: CAWSVGQGGEKLFF
D: NA
V: TRBV30
J: TRBJ1-4
size: NA

DNA: TGTGCCAGTAGCCCAGGGAGAGAGGGAAAACTGTTTTTT
CDR3: CASSPGREGKLFF
D: NA
V: TRBV19
J: TRBJ1-4
size: NA

DNA: TGTGCCAGCAGCGTAGGAGGGTGGTTGGAGCGGGAGGGCCAGGAGACCCAGTACTTC
CDR3: CASSVGGWLEREGQETQYF
D: TRBD2
V: TRBV9
J: TRBJ2-5
size: NA

DNA: TGTGCCAGCAGCGTCCGGGGGAGTTGGGCCTACGAGCAGTACTTC
CDR3: CASSVRGSWAYEQYF
D: NA
V: TRBV11-2
J: TRBJ2-7
size: NA

DNA: TGTGCCAGCAGCCAGACTAGCGGGATCCAAGCCAAAAACATTCAGTACTTC
CDR3: CASSQTSGIQAKNIQYF
D: TRBD2
V: TRBV5-4
J: TRBJ2-4
size: NA

DNA: TGTGCCAGCAGCCAAGGAGGGACCTATGGCTACACCTTC
CDR3: CASSQGGTYGYTF
D: NA
V: TRBV3-1/TRBV3-2
J: TRBJ1-2
size: NA

DNA: TGTGCCAGCAGCTTGTCGGGACTAGCTTACGAGCAGTACTTC
CDR3: CASSLSGLAYEQYF
D: TRBD2
V: TRBV11-2
J: TRBJ2-7
size: NA

DNA: TGTGCCAGCACCACGAGCGGGAGGGTAACCGGGGAGCTGTTTTTT
CDR3: CASTTSGRVTGELFF
D: TRBD2
V: TRBV5-6
J: TRBJ2-2
size: NA

DNA: TGTGCCAGCAGTGACGGGGTGTATTCACCCCTCCACTTT
CDR3: CASSDGVYSPLHF
D: NA
V: TRBV6-2/TRBV6-3
J: TRBJ1-6
size: NA

DNA: TGTGCCAGCAGCCCTCTAGCGGGCTCCTACAATGAGCAGTTCTTC
CDR3: CASSPLAGSYNEQFF
D: TRBD2
V: TRBV7-6
J: TRBJ2-1
size: once

DNA: TGCAGCGTTTCCGCCCCGGGACTAGCGGGAGCCCACGAGCAGTACTTC
CDR3: CSVSAPGLAGAHEQYF
D: TRBD2
V: TRBV29-1
J: TRBJ2-7
size: NA

DNA: TGTGCCAGCAGCTTAGATGGGGGACAGGGGGCTTTTGTCATTGGCTACACCTTC
CDR3: CASSLDGGQGAFVIGYTF
D: TRBD1
V: TRBV7-2
J: TRBJ1-2
size: NA

DNA: TGTGCCAGCAGCCCCACAGGGGAGGTGGGTACGCAGTATTTT
CDR3: CASSPTGEVGTQYF
D: NA
V: TRBV9
J: TRBJ2-3
size: NA

DNA: TGTGCCAGTAGTATCTCGCCCGCGGGGTACAATGAGCAGTTCTTC
CDR3: CASSISPAGYNEQFF
D: NA
V: TRBV19
J: TRBJ2-1
size: NA

DNA: TGTGCCAGCAGCTTTTTGGAAGGGCCGGGAAACACCATATATTTT
CDR3: CASSFLEGPGNTIYF
D: NA
V: TRBV7-8
J: TRBJ1-3
size: NA

DNA: TGTGCCGGATCAGGGAGCGGCTACACCTTC
CDR3: CAGSGSGYTF
D: NA
V: TRBV30
J: TRBJ1-2
size: once

DNA: TGTGCCAGCTCACCAGTTCGAGTCAGCACCTATCCTAACTATGGCTACACCTTC
CDR3: CASSPVRVSTYPNYGYTF
D: NA
V: TRBV18
J: TRBJ1-2
size: NA

DNA: TGTGCCAGCAGTTACGACAGGGTAGGCTCTGGGGCCAACGTCCTGACTTTC
CDR3: CASSYDRVGSGANVLTF
D: TRBD1
V: TRBV2
J: TRBJ2-6
size: NA

DNA: TGTGCCAGCAGCTTCTCTCCGGGAGCGGGCATTCAGTACTTC
CDR3: CASSFSPGAGIQYF
D: NA
V: TRBV5-6
J: TRBJ2-4
size: NA

DNA: TGTGCCATCAGCGACACGACCGGGACAGGGGGATGGAACATTCAGTACTTC
CDR3: CAISDTTGTGGWNIQYF
D: TRBD1
V: TRBV10-3
J: TRBJ2-4
size: NA

DNA: TGTGCCAGCAGCCCCCAGATGGGGACATTTCATGGCTACACCTTC
CDR3: CASSPQMGTFHGYTF
D: NA
V: TRBV7-2
J: TRBJ1-2
size: NA

DNA: TGTGCCAGCAGTCCTCTGTCTAGGACAGGGGAGGAGACCCAGTACTTC
CDR3: CASSPLSRTGEETQYF
D: TRBD1
V: TRBV27
J: TRBJ2-5
size: NA

DNA: TGTGCCAGCAGACAGACCGGGGAGCAGTTCTTC
CDR3: CASRQTGEQFF
D: NA
V: TRBV6-5
J: TRBJ2-1
size: NA

DNA: TGTGCCAGCAGAGCAGGGTCGAGGGGCACTGAAGCTTTCTTT
CDR3: CASRAGSRGTEAFF
D: NA
V: TRBV6-5
J: TRBJ1-1
size: NA

DNA: TGTGCCAGCAGACCAGGGCAGGGGAACACCGGGGAGCTGTTTTTT
CDR3: CASRPGQGNTGELFF
D: NA
V: TRBV2
J: TRBJ2-2
size: NA

DNA: TGTGCCAGCAACGGCCTGACTAGCGGGAGGCCGAGGACCGGGGAGCTGTTTTTT
CDR3: CASNGLTSGRPRTGELFF
D: TRBD2
V: TRBV11-2
J: TRBJ2-2
size: NA

DNA: TGCGCCAGCAGCTTGGTCCGGGCGGGGTCTGCCAAAAACATTCAGTACTTC
CDR3: CASSLVRAGSAKNIQYF
D: NA
V: TRBV5-1
J: TRBJ2-4
size: NA

DNA: TGTGCCACCAGCAGAGAGGGGACCCGTAATGAAAAACTGTTTTTT
CDR3: CATSREGTRNEKLFF
D: NA
V: TRBV15
J: TRBJ1-4
size: NA

DNA: TGCGCCAGCAGCACGGGACTAGGGAAAAACATTCAGTACTTC
CDR3: CASSTGLGKNIQYF
D: TRBD2
V: TRBV4-1
J: TRBJ2-4
size: NA

DNA: TGTGCCAGCAGTGATCACACAGGACAGGGGAATAGAAATGAGCAGTTCTTC
CDR3: CASSDHTGQGNRNEQFF
D: TRBD1
V: TRBV25-1
J: TRBJ2-1
size: NA

DNA: TGTGCCAGCAGCTTAGGCCCTGTGGGACAGGGACTCTACGAGCAGTACTTC
CDR3: CASSLGPVGQGLYEQYF
D: TRBD1
V: TRBV7-2
J: TRBJ2-7
size: NA

DNA: TGCGCCAGCAGTCTATTACAGGGGGCTAGGTTGGGGCAGTACTTC
CDR3: CASSLLQGARLGQYF
D: TRBD1
V: TRBV10-1
J: TRBJ2-5
size: NA

DNA: TGTGCCAGCGGGGGCCGGTGGAACACTGAAGCTTTCTTT
CDR3: CASGGRWNTEAFF
D: NA
V: TRBV6-5
J: TRBJ1-1
size: NA

DNA: TGTGCCAGCAGCTCGGGGGGAGGTTACTACGAGCAGTACTTC
CDR3: CASSSGGGYYEQYF
D: TRBD2
V: TRBV5-4
J: TRBJ2-7
size: few

DNA: TGCGCCAGCAGCCGAACCTCAGGGGGGGCCTACGAGCAGTACTTC
CDR3: CASSRTSGGAYEQYF
D: NA
V: TRBV4-3
J: TRBJ2-7
size: NA

DNA: TGTGCCTGGTCAAGCGGTCAGGTATCTAACTATGGCTACACCTTC
CDR3: CAWSSGQVSNYGYTF
D: NA
V: TRBV30
J: TRBJ1-2
size: NA

DNA: TGCGCCAGCAGTCAATCGGCTCGCGGGCGCATATCCTACGAGCAGTACTTC
CDR3: CASSQSARGRISYEQYF
D: NA
V: TRBV23-1
J: TRBJ2-7
size: NA

DNA: TGTGCCTGGAGGGCCCCCGGGGAGCTGTTTTTT
CDR3: CAWRAPGELFF
D: NA
V: TRBV30
J: TRBJ2-2
size: NA

DNA: TGTGCCATCAGGGACAGGACCTACGAGCAGTACTTC
CDR3: CAIRDRTYEQYF
D: TRBD1
V: TRBV10-3
J: TRBJ2-7
size: once

DNA: TGTGCCAGCAGTTTGGTGGGGGGGTACAATGAGCAGTTCTTC
CDR3: CASSLVGGYNEQFF
D: TRBD2
V: TRBV28
J: TRBJ2-1
size: NA